Listed here are 23 T cell receptor beta chains from one sample, sequenced in a study of T cell repertoires in aging, cancer and after chemotherapy. Peripheral blood genomic DNA, not sorted cells or RNA, was the template. TRB rearrangements spanning V, D and J were amplified using mixed TRB-A/B primers. TCRdb fed the multiplex PCR reads into MiXCR, producing one record per CDR3 protein. The sample lists 15,000 or so distinct CDR3 sequences, about 20% occurring once. Sequencing was done on a sample of blood. The receptor set was obtained from a human donor in good health.

V usage is TRBV27 and J usage is TRBJ1-4, with D possibly matching TRBD1 (5 bases). Trimming cost V 4 bases and J 7 bases, with 25 bases left between them. This CDR3 is 18 amino acids long. Per germline, CDR1 MNHEY and CDR2 SMNVEV (reference sequence). CDR3 nucleotides: TGTGCCAGCAGTTCCAATTACCCTGGGGGGGATAGAGGTGAAAAACTGTTTTTT. It yields the protein CASSSNYPGGDRGEKLFF.

The sample holds one count of this clonotype. The chain uses TRBV20-1 and TRBJ1-4; D might be TRBD1 (5 bases). Trimming removed 5 bases at V and 4 bases at J, with 8 bases between. The CDR3 loop spans 12 amino acids. From germline, CDR1 is DFQATT and CDR2 SNEGSKA (reference sequence). The CDR3 sequence is CSAGTYNEKLFF. As DNA, the CDR3 is TGCAGTGCTGGGACTTATAATGAAAAACTGTTTTTT.

This clonotype was counted a few times. This chain uses TRBV10-3 with TRBJ2-4, with 9 bases matching TRBD1. The CDR3 runs 17 residues. The V segment lost 8 bases and the J segment 3 bases; nucleotides outside the gene matches: 14. CDR1 and CDR2 (germline): ENHRY, SYGVKD. The CDR3, as DNA: TGTGCCATCTCCCCAATTCCGGGACAGGGTGTCAAAAACATTCAGTACTTC. It codes for CAISPIPGQGVKNIQYF.

Within the sample, this clonotype is medium-sized. V is TRBV29-1 and J is TRBJ1-1, with TRBD1 identical over 7 bases. Per the germline V gene, CDR1 is SQVTM and CDR2 is ANQGSEA. Trimming took 4 bases from V and 0 from J; bases not matched to a gene: 5. The CDR3 spans 14 residues. For the CDR3, the DNA is TGCAGCGTTGGGGAGGGGGCCTTGAACACTGAAGCTTTCTTT. This gives the protein CSVGEGALNTEAFF.

About this clonotype itself: One base away lies a much larger clone, so this may be a sequencing read error. The chain has TRBV6-5 and TRBJ2-1; D not resolved. The CDR3 contains 13 residues. V was clipped by 2 bases and J by 3 bases, with 5 bases between them. Germline assignment: CDR1 MNHEY and CDR2 SVGAGI. CDR3 residues: CASSYVVYNEQFF. The CDR3, as DNA: TGTGCCAGCAGTTACGTCGTCTACAATGAGCAGTTCTTC.

Worth noting for this clonotype: A single base separates this from a much larger clone, so it may be a read error. This chain connects TRBV13 to TRBJ2-1; perhaps TRBD1 as D (6 bases). The CDR3 extends over 17 amino acids. The V gene lost 1 base and the J gene lost 6 bases, with 19 bases spanning the gap. CDR1 and CDR2 (germline): PRHDT, FYEKMQ (reference sequence). The CDR3 bases are TGTGCCAGCAGCTTAGCCCAGACAGGACCGTGGGGCAATGAGCAGTTCTTC. Its translation: CASSLAQTGPWGNEQFF.

The CDR3 is CASSFGSTDTQYF. The CDR3 nucleotides read TGTGCCAGCAGCTTCGGATCCACAGATACGCAGTATTTT. V and J are TRBV7-2 and TRBJ2-3; D is unclear. CDR3 length equals 13 residues. Trimming took off 3 bases at V and 2 bases at J, with 6 bases between the two ends. Looked up from germline, CDR1 is SGHTA and CDR2 is FQGNSA.

This chain joins TRBV20-1 and TRBJ2-7, with D possibly being TRBD1 (6 bases). The CDR3 sequence is 13 residues long. CDR1 and CDR2 from the germline V gene are DFQATT and SNEGSKA (reference sequence). V shed 5 bases and J shed 3 bases, with 14 bases lying between them. CDR3 in amino acids: CSALTGFVYEQYF. DNA for the CDR3: TGCAGTGCTCTCACAGGGTTCGTCTACGAGCAGTACTTC.

The chain carries TRBV6-4 and TRBJ2-3; D is possibly TRBD2 (6 bases). V dropped 2 bases and J dropped 2 bases, with 8 bases sitting between them. In germline, CDR1 is MRHNA, CDR2 SNTAGT. There are 14 residues in the CDR3. The CDR3 spells CASSDGGYTDTQYF. CDR3 sequence (DNA): TGTGCCAGCAGTGACGGGGGGTACACAGATACGCAGTATTTT.

This clonotype is labeled medium-sized. The V call is TRBV19, the J call TRBJ2-7; 10 bases are shared with TRBD1. Per germline, CDR1 LNHDA and CDR2 SQIVND (reference sequence). The CDR3 is made up of 13 amino acids. J was trimmed by 6 bases and V by 8 bases; bases with no gene match: 7. The DNA for the CDR3 is TGTGCCAGTCTTGGGACAGGGGTTGGCGAGCAGTACTTC. Translation gives CASLGTGVGEQYF.

The sample holds a few counts of this clonotype. The chain recombines TRBV6-1 with TRBJ2-7; the D gene is possibly TRBD2 (5 bases). This CDR3 spans 15 amino acids. Between the trimmed V and J ends, which lost 4 bases and 0 bases, there was a span of 13 bases. CDR1 and CDR2 from the germline V gene are MNHNS and SASEGT. CDR3 DNA sequence: TGTGCCAGCAGTGGGCGTCCCGAGGGCTCCTACGAGCAGTACTTC. Encoded protein: CASSGRPEGSYEQYF.

The V call is TRBV6-2 or TRBV6-3, the J call TRBJ2-4; D not resolved. Germline CDR1 is MNHEY and CDR2 is SVGEGT. This CDR3 spans 12 amino acids. V lost 2 bases and J lost 5, with 4 bases in between. CDR3 protein: CASSYRENIQYF. CDR3 nucleotide sequence: TGTGCCAGCAGTTACCGGGAAAACATTCAGTACTTC.

The rearrangement joins TRBV20-1 to TRBJ2-7; 12 nucleotides line up with TRBD1. This CDR3 is 14 amino acids long. The trim removed 3 bases at V and 7 bases at J, leaving 7 bases unmatched. The germline gives CDR1 DFQATT, CDR2 SNEGSKA (reference sequence). CDR3 amino acids: CSARPGQGAREQYF. The CDR3 DNA sequence: TGCAGTGCTAGGCCGGGACAGGGGGCGAGGGAGCAGTACTTC.

By sample fraction, this clonotype is medium-sized (0.01 to 0.1%). V usage is TRBV20-1 and J usage is TRBJ2-3; 12 bases are a match to TRBD2. CDR3 length: 15 amino acids. CDR1 is DFQATT, CDR2 SNEGSKA, per germline (reference sequence). Unmatched junction bases numbered 7, after V lost 5 bases and J lost 4 bases. CDR3 sequence (DNA): TGCAGTGCTCCACTAGCGGGGGGCCCCGCAGATACGCAGTATTTT. This encodes CSAPLAGGPADTQYF.

This clonotype is medium-sized within its sample. The chain carries TRBV19 and TRBJ2-1; 7 positions match TRBD1. The J segment lost 5 bases and the V segment lost 5 bases, leaving 15 bases of the junction unmatched. CDR1 and CDR2 (germline): LNHDA, SQIVND (reference sequence). This CDR3 has 17 residues. CDR3 sequence: CASSGGQARGFDNEQFF. CDR3 DNA: TGTGCCAGTAGTGGAGGACAGGCCAGGGGGTTTGACAATGAGCAGTTCTTC.

About this clonotype itself: This clone may be a read error of a much larger clone one base away. This sequence joins TRBV19 and TRBJ2-7, with D unresolved. Germline values: CDR1 LNHDA, CDR2 SQIVND (reference sequence). This CDR3 is built from 12 residues. In DNA form, the CDR3 reads TGTGTCAGTAGTGCCGACCCTAGGACGCAGTACTTC. It encodes CVSSADPRTQYF.

This clonotype was seen only a few times. The gene calls are TRBV5-6 and TRBJ2-3; 16 bases map to TRBD2. Trimming at V came to 3 bases and at J to 5 bases, leaving 12 bases not matched to a gene. Germline assignment: CDR1 SGHDT and CDR2 YYEEEE. The CDR3 sequence is 19 residues long. This CDR3 is CASSSTGTSGGADLDTQYF. CDR3 DNA sequence: TGTGCCAGCAGCTCAACCGGGACTAGCGGGGGGGCAGATTTAGATACGCAGTATTTT.

This clonotype was seen a handful of times. The gene calls are TRBV12-3 or TRBV12-4 and TRBJ2-7, with a possible D match to TRBD1 (6 bases). CDR3 length equals 13 residues. Deletions cut 3 bases from V and 3 bases from J, with 9 bases between. The CDR3 here is CASSFLTGYEQYF. Here the CDR3 DNA reads TGTGCCAGCAGTTTCCTGACAGGCTACGAGCAGTACTTC.

This clonotype showed up just once. The V call is TRBV21-1, the J call TRBJ1-4; the D call in the table, TRBD1, was not verified against the DNA. TRBV21-1 is given as a pseudogene. The CDR3 extends over 16 amino acids. The CDR3 nucleotides read TGTGCCAGCAGCTCACGGACAGGGTTATGTGGTGAAAAACTGTTTTTT. This sequence encodes CASSSRTGLCGEKLFF.

Sample share makes this clonotype medium-sized. As DNA, the CDR3 is TGTGCCAGCAGTCCTTCGACCTGGTTTCACCATCAGCCCCAGCATTTT. It specifies CASSPSTWFHHQPQHF. The genes are TRBV27 and TRBJ1-5; D ambiguous. The CDR3 covers 16 residues. CDR1 is MNHEY, CDR2 SMNVEV, per germline (reference sequence). V was cut by 5 bases and J by 5 bases, with 19 bases left in between.

The rearrangement uses TRBV7-2 and TRBJ2-1; D unresolved. The CDR3 consists of 15 residues. The ends were cut back, 5 bases at V and 2 bases at J, with 13 bases in the middle. Looked up from germline, CDR1 is SGHTA and CDR2 is FQGNSA. The CDR3 here is CASSVDPEPYNEQFF. The CDR3, as DNA: TGTGCCAGCAGCGTAGACCCGGAACCCTACAATGAGCAGTTCTTC.

About this clonotype: Relative to the germline gene, one junction end is altered; a read error may explain this. The chain carries TRBV4-3 and TRBJ2-7; D is unresolved. Germline V gene sequence: CDR1 LGHNA, CDR2 YSLEER. The CDR3 is 15 amino acids. The CDR3 DNA reads as TGTGCCAGCAGCCCCGAGACTGGACCATCCTACGAGCAGTACTTC. Its translation is CASSPETGPSYEQYF.

About this clonotype: A much larger clone sits a single nucleotide away, making a read error possible. This sequence joins TRBV20-1 and TRBJ1-2; D possibly corresponds to TRBD1 (6 bases). The CDR3 has 13 amino acids. The V end was cut by 4 bases, the J end by 7 bases, with 16 bases between. Germline CDR1 reads DFQATT; CDR2 reads SNEGSKA (reference sequence). The CDR3 region is CSAIRGALGGYTF. The CDR3 DNA reads TGCAGTGCTATACGGGGGGCATTAGGTGGCTACACCTTC.